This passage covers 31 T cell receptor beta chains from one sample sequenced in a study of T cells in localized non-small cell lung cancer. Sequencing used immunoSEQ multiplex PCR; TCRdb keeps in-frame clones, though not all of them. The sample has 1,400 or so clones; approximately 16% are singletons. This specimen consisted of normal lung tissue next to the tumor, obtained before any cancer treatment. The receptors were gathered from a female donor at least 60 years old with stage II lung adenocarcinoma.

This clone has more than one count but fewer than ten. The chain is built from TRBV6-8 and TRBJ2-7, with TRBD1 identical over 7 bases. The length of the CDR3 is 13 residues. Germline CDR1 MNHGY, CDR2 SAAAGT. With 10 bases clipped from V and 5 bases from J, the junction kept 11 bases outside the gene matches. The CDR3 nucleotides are TGTGCCATCAGCCCCTCAGGGACAGACGAGCAGTACTTC. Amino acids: CAISPSGTDEQYF.

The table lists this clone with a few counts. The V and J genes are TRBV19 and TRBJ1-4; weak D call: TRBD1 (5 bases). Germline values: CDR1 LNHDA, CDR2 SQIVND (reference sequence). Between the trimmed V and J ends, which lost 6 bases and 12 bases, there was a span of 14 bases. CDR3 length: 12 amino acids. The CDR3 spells CASSPQDGELFF. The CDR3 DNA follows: TGTGCCAGTAGCCCACAGGACGGGGAACTGTTTTTT.

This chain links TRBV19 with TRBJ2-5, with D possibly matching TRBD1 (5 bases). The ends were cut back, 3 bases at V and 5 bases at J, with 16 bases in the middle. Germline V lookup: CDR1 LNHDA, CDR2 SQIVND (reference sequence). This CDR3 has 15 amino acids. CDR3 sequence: CASSIGAGKEETQYF. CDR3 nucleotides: TGTGCCAGTAGTATCGGAGCAGGGAAGGAGGAGACCCAGTACTTC. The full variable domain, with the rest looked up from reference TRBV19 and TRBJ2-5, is DGGITQSPKYLFRKEGQNVTLSCEQNLNHDAMYWYRQDPGQGLRLIYYSQIVNDFQKGDIAEGYSVSREKKESFPLTVTSAQKNPTAFYLCASSIGAGKEETQYFGPGTRLLVL.

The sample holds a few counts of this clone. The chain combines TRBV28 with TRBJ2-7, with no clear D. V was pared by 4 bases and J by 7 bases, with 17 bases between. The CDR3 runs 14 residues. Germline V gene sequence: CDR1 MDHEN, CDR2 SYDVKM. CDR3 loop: CASSSPGLRVEQYF. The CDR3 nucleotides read TGTGCCAGCAGTTCCCCCGGCCTTCGTGTGGAGCAGTACTTC.

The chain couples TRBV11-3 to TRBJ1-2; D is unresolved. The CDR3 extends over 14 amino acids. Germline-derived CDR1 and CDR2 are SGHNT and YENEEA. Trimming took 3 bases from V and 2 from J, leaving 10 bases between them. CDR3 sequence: CASSLLQDNYGYTF. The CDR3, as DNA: TGTGCCAGCAGCTTGCTGCAGGACAACTATGGCTACACCTTC.

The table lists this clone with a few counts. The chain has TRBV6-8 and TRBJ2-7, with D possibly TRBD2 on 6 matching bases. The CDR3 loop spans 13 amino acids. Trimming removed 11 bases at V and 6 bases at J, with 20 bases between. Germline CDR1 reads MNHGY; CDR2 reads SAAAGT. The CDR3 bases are TGTGCCGGAACCGGGACCCAGGGAGGCGAGCAGTACTTC. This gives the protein CAGTGTQGGEQYF.

The CDR3 coding sequence is TGTGCCAGCAGCGTCGGACAGGGAAACTTATCACCCCTCCACTTT. Amino acid sequence: CASSVGQGNLSPLHF. The chain uses TRBV7-6 and TRBJ1-6; 8 bases align to TRBD1. Germline assignment: CDR1 SGHVS and CDR2 FNYEAQ. There are 15 residues in the CDR3. V lost 5 bases, J lost 10 bases, and 10 bases stayed unmatched.

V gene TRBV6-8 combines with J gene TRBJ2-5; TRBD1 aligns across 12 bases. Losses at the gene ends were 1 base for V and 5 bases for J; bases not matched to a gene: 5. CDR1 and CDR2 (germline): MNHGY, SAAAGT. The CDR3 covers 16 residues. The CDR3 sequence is CASSYLGDRGRETQYF. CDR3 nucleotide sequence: TGTGCCAGCAGTTACTTGGGGGACAGGGGGCGCGAGACCCAGTACTTC.

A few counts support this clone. CDR3 sequence reads: CASSQTGSTDTQYF. Written as DNA, the CDR3 is TGCGCCAGCAGCCAGACAGGTAGCACAGATACGCAGTATTTT. The chain joins TRBV23-1 to TRBJ2-3, with TRBD1 as a possible D gene (6 bases). TRBV23-1 is given ORF status, its function remaining uncertain. CDR3 size: 14 residues. V was clipped by 6 bases and J by 0 bases, with 10 bases between them.

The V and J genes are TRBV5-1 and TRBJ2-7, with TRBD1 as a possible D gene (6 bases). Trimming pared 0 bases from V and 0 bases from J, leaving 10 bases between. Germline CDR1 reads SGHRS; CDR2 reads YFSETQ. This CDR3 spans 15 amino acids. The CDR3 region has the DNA TGCGCCAGCAGCTTGGTCGACAGGAGCTCCTACGAGCAGTACTTC. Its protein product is CASSLVDRSSYEQYF.

The CDR3 nucleotides read TGTGCCAGCTCACCCAGGACAGGGCCATACGAGCAGTACTTC. Amino acids: CASSPRTGPYEQYF. The chain employs TRBV18 and TRBJ2-7, with 8 positions matching TRBD1. Germline V gene lookup returns CDR1 KGHSH and CDR2 LQKENI. There are 14 residues in the CDR3. The trim removed 3 bases at V and 4 bases at J, leaving 5 bases unmatched.

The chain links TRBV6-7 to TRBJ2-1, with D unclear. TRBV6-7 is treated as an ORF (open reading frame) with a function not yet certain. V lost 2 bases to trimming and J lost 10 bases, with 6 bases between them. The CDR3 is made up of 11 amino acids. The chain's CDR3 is CASSYSREQFF. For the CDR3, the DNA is TGTGCCAGCAGTTACAGCAGGGAGCAGTTCTTC.

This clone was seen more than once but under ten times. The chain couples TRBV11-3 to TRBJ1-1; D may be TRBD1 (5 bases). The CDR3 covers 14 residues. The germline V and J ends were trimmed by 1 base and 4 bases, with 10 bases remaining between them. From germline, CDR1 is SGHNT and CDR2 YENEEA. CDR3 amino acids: CASSLVGGGTEAFF. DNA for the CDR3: TGTGCCAGCAGCTTAGTTGGGGGAGGCACTGAAGCTTTCTTT.

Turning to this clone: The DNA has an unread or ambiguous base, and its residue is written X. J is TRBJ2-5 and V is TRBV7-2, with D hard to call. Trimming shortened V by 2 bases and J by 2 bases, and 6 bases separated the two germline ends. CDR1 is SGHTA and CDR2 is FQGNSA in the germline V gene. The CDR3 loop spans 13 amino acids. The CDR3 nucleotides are TGTGCCAGCAGCTTATGGCRGCAAGAGACCCAGTACTTC. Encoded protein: CASSLWXQETQYF.

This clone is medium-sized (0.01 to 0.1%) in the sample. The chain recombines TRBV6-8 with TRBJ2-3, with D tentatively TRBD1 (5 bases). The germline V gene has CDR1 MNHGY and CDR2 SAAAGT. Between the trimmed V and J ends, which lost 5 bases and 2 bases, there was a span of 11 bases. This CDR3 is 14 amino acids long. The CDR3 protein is CASSGASYTDTQYF. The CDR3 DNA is TGTGCCAGCAGTGGGGCCAGCTACACAGATACGCAGTATTTT.

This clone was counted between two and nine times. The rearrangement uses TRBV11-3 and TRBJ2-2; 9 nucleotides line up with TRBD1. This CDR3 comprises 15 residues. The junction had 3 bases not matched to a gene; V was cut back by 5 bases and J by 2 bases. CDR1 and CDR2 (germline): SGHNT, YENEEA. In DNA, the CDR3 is TGTGCCAGCAGCCCGGACAGGGGTAACACCGGGGAGCTGTTTTTT. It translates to CASSPDRGNTGELFF.

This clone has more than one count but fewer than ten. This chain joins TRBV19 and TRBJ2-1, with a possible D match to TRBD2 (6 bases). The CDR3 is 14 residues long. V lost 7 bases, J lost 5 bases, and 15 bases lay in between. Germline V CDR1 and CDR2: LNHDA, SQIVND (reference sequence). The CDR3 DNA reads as TGTGCCAGTAAGGGCGGGGCCCTCAACAATGAGCAGTTCTTC. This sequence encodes CASKGGALNNEQFF.

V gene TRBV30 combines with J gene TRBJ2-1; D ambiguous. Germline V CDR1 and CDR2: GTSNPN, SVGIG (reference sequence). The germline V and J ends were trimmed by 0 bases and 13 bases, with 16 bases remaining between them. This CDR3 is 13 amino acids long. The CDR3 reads CAWSVRPVEKQFF. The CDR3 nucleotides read TGTGCCTGGAGTGTACGTCCCGTAGAGAAACAGTTCTTC.

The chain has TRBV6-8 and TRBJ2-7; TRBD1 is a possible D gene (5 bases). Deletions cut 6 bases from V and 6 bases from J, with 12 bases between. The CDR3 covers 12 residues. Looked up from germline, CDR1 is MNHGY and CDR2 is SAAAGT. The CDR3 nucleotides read TGTGCCAGCAGGGACAACTGGGGCGAGCAGTACTTC. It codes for CASRDNWGEQYF.

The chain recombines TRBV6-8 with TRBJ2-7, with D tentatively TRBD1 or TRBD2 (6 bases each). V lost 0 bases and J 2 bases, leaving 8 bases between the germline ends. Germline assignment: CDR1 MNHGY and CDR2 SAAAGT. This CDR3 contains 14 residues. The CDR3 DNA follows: TGTGCCAGCAGTTACTCGGAGGGGGCCTACGAGCAGTACTTC. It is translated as CASSYSEGAYEQYF.

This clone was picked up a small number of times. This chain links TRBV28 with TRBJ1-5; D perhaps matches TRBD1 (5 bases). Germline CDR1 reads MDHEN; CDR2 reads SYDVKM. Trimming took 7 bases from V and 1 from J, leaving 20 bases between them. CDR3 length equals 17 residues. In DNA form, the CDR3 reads TGTGCCAGCAAAACTAGGGCAGGGTCGGGGAGCAATCAGCCCCAGCATTTT. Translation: CASKTRAGSGSNQPQHF.

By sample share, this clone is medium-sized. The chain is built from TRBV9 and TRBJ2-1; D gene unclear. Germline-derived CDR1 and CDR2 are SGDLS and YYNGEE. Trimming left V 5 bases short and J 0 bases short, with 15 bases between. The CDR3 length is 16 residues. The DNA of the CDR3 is TGTGCCAGCAGTGACCCAGCACCAACCTCCTACAATGAGCAGTTCTTC. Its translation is CASSDPAPTSYNEQFF.

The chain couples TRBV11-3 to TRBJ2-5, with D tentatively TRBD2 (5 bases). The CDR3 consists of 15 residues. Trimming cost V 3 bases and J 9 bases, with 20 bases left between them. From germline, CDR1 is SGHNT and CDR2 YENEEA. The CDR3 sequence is CASSFPVGQTGSQYF. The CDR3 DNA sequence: TGTGCCAGCAGCTTCCCCGTCGGGCAAACGGGATCCCAGTACTTC.

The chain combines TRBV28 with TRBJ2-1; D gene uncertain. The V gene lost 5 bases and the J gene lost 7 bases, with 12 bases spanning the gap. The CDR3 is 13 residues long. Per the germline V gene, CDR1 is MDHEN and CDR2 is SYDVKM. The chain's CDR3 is CASSPDPRNEQFF. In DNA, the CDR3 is TGTGCCAGCAGTCCGGACCCGAGGAATGAGCAGTTCTTC.

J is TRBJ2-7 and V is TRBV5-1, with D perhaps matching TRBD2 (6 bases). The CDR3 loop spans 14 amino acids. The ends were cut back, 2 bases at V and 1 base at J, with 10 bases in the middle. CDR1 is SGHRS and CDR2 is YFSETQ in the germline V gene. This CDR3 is CASSLPGLSYEQYF. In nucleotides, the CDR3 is TGCGCCAGCAGCTTACCTGGACTATCCTACGAGCAGTACTTC.

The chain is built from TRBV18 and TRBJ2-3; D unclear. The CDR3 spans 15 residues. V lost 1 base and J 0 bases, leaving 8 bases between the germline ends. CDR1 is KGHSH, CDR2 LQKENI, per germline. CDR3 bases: TGTGCCAGCTCACCACTGGCGGCTAGCACAGATACGCAGTATTTT. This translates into CASSPLAASTDTQYF. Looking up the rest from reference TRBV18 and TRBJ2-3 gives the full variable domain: NAGVMQNPRHLVRRRGQEARLRCSPMKGHSHVYWYRQLPEEGLKFMVYLQKENIIDESGMPKERFSAEFPKEGPSILRIQQVVRGDSAAYFCASSPLAASTDTQYFGPGTRLTVL.

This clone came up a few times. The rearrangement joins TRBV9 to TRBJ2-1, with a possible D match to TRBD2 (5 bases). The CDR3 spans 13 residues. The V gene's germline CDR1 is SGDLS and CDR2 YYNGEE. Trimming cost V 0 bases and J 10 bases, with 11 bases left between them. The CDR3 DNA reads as TGTGCCAGCAGCGTAGGTCCAGCGGCGGAGCAGTTCTTC. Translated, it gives CASSVGPAAEQFF.

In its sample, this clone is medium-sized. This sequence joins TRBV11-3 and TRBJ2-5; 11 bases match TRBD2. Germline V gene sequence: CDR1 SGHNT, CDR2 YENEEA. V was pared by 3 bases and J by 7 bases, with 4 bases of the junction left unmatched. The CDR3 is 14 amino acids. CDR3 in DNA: TGTGCCAGCAGCTTTAGCGGGAGGGGGTTGACCCAGTACTTC. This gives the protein CASSFSGRGLTQYF. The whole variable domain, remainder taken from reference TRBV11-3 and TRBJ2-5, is EAGVVQSPRYKIIEKKQPVAFWCNPISGHNTLYWYLQNLGQGPELLIRYENEEAVDDSQLPKDRFSAERLKGVDSTLKIQPAELGDSAVYLCASSFSGRGLTQYFGPGTRLLVL.

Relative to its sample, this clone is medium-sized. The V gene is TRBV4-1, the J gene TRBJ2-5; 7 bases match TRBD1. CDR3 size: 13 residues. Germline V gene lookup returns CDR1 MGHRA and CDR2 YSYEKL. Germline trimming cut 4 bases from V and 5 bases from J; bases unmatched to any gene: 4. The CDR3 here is CASSPTGDETQYF. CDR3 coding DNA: TGCGCCAGCAGCCCAACAGGGGACGAGACCCAGTACTTC.

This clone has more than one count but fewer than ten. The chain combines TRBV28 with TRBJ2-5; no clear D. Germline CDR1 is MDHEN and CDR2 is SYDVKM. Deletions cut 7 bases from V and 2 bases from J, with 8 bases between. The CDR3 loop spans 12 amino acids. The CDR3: CASTAQQETQYF. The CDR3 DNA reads TGTGCCAGCACGGCGCAGCAAGAGACCCAGTACTTC.

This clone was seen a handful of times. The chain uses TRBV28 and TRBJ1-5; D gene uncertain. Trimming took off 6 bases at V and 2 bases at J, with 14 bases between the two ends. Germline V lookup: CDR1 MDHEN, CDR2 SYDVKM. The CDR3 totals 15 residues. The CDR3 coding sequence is TGTGCCAGCAGGACGACATTCTGGGGCAATCAGCCCCAGCATTTT. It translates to CASRTTFWGNQPQHF.